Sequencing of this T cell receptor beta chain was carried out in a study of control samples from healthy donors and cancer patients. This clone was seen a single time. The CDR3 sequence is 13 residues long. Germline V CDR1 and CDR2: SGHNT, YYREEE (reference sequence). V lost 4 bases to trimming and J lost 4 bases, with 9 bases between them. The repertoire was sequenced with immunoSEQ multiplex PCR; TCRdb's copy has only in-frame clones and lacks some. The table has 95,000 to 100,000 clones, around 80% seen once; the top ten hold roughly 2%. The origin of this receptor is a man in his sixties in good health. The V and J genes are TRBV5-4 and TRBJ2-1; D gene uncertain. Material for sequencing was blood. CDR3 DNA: TGTGCCAGCAGCGCGTTGGGGTACAATGAGCAGTTCTTC. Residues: CASSALGYNEQFF.